This T cell receptor beta chain was found in a study of blood T cell repertoires in COVID-19. Study-level background: The United States, Italy and Spain supplied acute and convalescent COVID-19 samples.

V lost 10 bases and J lost 5, with 16 bases in between. CDR3 length equals 13 residues. The data were produced by immunoSEQ multiplex PCR, yet TCRdb's version contains in-frame clones alone and is incomplete. This table has 250,000 to 300,000 clones, roughly 80% appearing once. The material sequenced was peripheral blood. The sequence derives from a man in his fifties or sixties who had recovered from COVID-19. V and J are TRBV12-3 or TRBV12-4 and TRBJ2-3; D uncertain. The CDR3 loop reads CAITFFRGDTQYF. In nucleotides, the CDR3 is TGTGCCATCACCTTCTTTCGAGGAGATACGCAGTATTTT.